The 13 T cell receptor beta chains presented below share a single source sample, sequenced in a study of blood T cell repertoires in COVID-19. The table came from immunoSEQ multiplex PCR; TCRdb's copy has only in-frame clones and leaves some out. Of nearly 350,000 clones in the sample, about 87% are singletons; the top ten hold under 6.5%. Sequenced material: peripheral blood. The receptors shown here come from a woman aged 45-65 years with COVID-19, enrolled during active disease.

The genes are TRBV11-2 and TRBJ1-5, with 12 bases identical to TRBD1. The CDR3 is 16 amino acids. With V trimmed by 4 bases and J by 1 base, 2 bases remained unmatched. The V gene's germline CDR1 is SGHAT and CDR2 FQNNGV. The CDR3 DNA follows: TGTGCCAGCAGCTGGGGACAGGGGGCAAGCAATCAGCCCCAGCATTTT. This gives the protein CASSWGQGASNQPQHF.

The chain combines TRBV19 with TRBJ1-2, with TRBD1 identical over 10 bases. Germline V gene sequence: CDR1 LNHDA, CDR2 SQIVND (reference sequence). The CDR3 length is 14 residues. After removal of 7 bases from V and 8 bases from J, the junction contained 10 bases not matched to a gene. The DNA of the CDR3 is TGTGCCAGTACCCTGACAGGGGGCGCGGCGGGCTACACCTTC. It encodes CASTLTGGAAGYTF.

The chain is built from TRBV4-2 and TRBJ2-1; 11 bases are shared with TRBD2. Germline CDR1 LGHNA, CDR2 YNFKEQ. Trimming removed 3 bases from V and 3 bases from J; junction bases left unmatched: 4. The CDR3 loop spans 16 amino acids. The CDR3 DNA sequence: TGTGCCAGCAGCCAGCCGACTAGCGGGGTCTACAATGAGCAGTTCTTC. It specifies CASSQPTSGVYNEQFF.

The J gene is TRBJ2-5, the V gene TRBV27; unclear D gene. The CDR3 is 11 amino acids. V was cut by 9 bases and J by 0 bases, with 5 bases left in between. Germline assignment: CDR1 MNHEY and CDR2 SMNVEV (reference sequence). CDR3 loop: CASRYQETQYF. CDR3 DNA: TGTGCCAGTCGGTACCAAGAGACCCAGTACTTC.

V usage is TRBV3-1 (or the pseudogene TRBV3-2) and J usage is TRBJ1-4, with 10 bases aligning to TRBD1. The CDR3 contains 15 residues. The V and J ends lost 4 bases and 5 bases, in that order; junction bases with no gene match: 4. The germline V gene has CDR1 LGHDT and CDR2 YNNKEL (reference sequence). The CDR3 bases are TGTGCCAGCAGCCTCCGACAGGGGGCAAATGAAAAACTGTTTTTT. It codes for CASSLRQGANEKLFF.

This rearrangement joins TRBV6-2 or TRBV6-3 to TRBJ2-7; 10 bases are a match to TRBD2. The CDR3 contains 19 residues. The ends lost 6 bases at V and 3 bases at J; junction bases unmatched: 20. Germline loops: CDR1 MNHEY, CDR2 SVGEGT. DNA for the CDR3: TGTGCCAGCAGCCGGAGAGGAGGGTCTAGCGGGAGTCTTTTCTACGAGCAGTACTTC. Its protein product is CASSRRGGSSGSLFYEQYF.

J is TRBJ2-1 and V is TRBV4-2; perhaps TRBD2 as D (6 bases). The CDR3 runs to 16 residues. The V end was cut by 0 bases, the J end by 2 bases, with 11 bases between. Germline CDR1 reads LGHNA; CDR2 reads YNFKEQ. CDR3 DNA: TGTGCCAGCAGCCAAGATCGCGGGGTCACCTACAATGAGCAGTTCTTC. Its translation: CASSQDRGVTYNEQFF.

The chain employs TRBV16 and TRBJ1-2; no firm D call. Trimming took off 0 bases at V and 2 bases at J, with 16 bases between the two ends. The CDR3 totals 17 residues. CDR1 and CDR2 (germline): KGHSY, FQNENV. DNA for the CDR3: TGTGCCAGCAGCCAATCCCATTCTGGAGATGGGAACTATGGCTACACCTTC. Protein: CASSQSHSGDGNYGYTF.

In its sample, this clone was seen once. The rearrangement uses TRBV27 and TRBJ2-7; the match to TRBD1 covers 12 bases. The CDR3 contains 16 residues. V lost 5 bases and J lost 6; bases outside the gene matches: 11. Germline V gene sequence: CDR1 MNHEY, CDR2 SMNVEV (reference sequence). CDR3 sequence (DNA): TGTGCCAGCAGTGTAAACCGGGACAGGGGGCTGGTCGAGCAGTACTTC. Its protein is CASSVNRDRGLVEQYF.

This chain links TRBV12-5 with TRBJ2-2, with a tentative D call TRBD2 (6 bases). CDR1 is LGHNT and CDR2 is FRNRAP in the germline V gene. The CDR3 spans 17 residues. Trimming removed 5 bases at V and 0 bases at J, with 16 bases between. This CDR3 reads CASGRGTVKSNTGELFF. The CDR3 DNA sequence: TGTGCTAGTGGTCGCGGGACGGTGAAGTCGAACACCGGGGAGCTGTTTTTT.

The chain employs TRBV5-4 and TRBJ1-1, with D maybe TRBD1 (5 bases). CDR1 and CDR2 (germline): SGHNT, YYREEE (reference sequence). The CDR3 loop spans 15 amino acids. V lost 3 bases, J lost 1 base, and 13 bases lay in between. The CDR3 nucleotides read TGTGCCAGCAGCTCGGGCGTCAGGGAGAACACTGAAGCTTTCTTT. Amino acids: CASSSGVRENTEAFF.

CDR3 in amino acids: CASSESRSYTEAFF. The CDR3 nucleotides read TGTGCCAGCAGTGAATCCCGGTCATACACTGAAGCTTTCTTT. The V call is TRBV2, the J call TRBJ1-1; the D is unclear. Germline CDR1 reads SNHLY; CDR2 reads FYNNEI. The CDR3 loop spans 14 amino acids. V lost 2 bases and J 3 bases, leaving 10 bases between the germline ends.

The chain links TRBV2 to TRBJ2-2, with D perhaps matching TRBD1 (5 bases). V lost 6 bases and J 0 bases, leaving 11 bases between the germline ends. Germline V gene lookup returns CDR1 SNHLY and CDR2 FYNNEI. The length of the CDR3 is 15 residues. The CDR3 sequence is CASRSGYSNTGELFF. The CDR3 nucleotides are TGTGCCAGCAGATCAGGGTACTCGAACACCGGGGAGCTGTTTTTT.